The 13 T cell receptor beta chains below all came from one sample that was sequenced in a study of shared clonotypes between healthy human individuals. Produced via immunoSEQ multiplex PCR; TCRdb's table is partial and in-frame only. The table records around 2.1 million clones, about 92% of them present only once. The naive CD8 population came from CD45RO-negative cells selected for CCR7, without terminally differentiated effector memory CD45RA+ cells. Sequenced input: naive CD8+ T cells from PBMCs. All receptors derive from a man aged 18 to 30 in good health. Some clones in this sample may be carry-over from other donors' samples.

For the CDR3, the DNA is TGTGCCAGCAGACAACAGGGAAGCAATCAGCCCCAGCATTTT. Translated: CASRQQGSNQPQHF. The genes are TRBV6-5 and TRBJ1-5; D might be TRBD1 (6 bases). V was trimmed by 6 bases and J by 1 base, leaving 10 bases between them. This CDR3 region has 14 residues. CDR1 MNHEY and CDR2 SVGAGI come from the germline V gene.

The rearrangement uses TRBV27 and TRBJ1-2; D is perhaps TRBD1 (6 bases). Germline assignment: CDR1 MNHEY and CDR2 SMNVEV (reference sequence). The ends were cut back, 4 bases at V and 4 bases at J, with 13 bases in the middle. There are 14 residues in the CDR3. CDR3 coding DNA: TGTGCCAGCAGTTATGCAGGGGTGGGCTATGGCTACACCTTC. As protein: CASSYAGVGYGYTF.

The chain links TRBV10-1 to TRBJ2-7, with 7 bases aligning to TRBD1. Germline V lookup: CDR1 WNHNN, CDR2 SYGVQD (reference sequence). The J segment lost 6 bases and the V segment lost 0 bases, leaving 5 bases of the junction unmatched. There are 14 residues in the CDR3. Here the CDR3 reads CASSESRQGVEQYF. DNA of the CDR3: TGCGCCAGCAGTGAGTCGCGGCAGGGGGTCGAGCAGTACTTC.

J is TRBJ2-1 and V is TRBV4-2; 8 nucleotides match TRBD2. V trimming: 0 bases; J trimming: 8 bases; junction bases outside the gene matches: 12. Germline V CDR1 and CDR2: LGHNA, YNFKEQ. CDR3 size: 17 residues. The CDR3 sequence: CASSQDLSAGGMYEQFF. The CDR3 DNA sequence: TGTGCCAGCAGCCAAGATCTATCGGCGGGAGGTATGTATGAGCAGTTCTTC.

This chain joins TRBV4-3 and TRBJ1-1; 8 positions match TRBD1. Germline CDR1 and CDR2: LGHNA and YSLEER. There are 16 residues in the CDR3. Losses at the gene ends were 4 bases for V and 3 bases for J; bases not matched to a gene: 10. CDR3: CASSPGQGGWDTEAFF. The CDR3 coding sequence is TGCGCCAGCAGCCCAGGACAGGGTGGGTGGGACACTGAAGCTTTCTTT.

The chain is built from TRBV4-2 and TRBJ2-7, with D possibly matching TRBD1 (6 bases). V lost 0 bases and J lost 2, with 17 bases in between. This CDR3 has 17 residues. Germline-derived CDR1 and CDR2 are LGHNA and YNFKEQ. The CDR3 DNA reads as TGTGCCAGCAGCCAAGAGGTCGGGCAGGGGCCGACCTACGAGCAGTACTTC. Protein product: CASSQEVGQGPTYEQYF.

The rearrangement joins TRBV5-4 to TRBJ2-2; the D gene is possibly TRBD1 (5 bases). Looked up from germline, CDR1 is SGHNT and CDR2 is YYREEE (reference sequence). V was pared by 4 bases and J by 0 bases, with 10 bases between. The CDR3 has 15 residues. The DNA for the CDR3 is TGTGCCAGCAGCCTCGACAGAACGAACACCGGGGAGCTGTTTTTT. This encodes CASSLDRTNTGELFF. The full variable domain, with the rest looked up from reference TRBV5-4 and TRBJ2-2, is ETGVTQSPTHLIKTRGQQVTLRCSSQSGHNTVSWYQQALGQGPQFIFQYYREEENGRGNFPPRFSGLQFPNYSSELNVNALELDDSALYLCASSLDRTNTGELFFGEGSRLTVL.

The gene calls are TRBV7-9 and TRBJ2-2; weak D call: TRBD2 (6 bases). Trimming took 0 bases from V and 7 from J, leaving 9 bases between them. CDR1 and CDR2 (germline): SEHNR, FQNEAQ (reference sequence). The CDR3 runs to 14 residues. Here the CDR3 DNA reads TGTGCCAGCAGCTTAGCGAGGGGACTCGGGGAGCTGTTTTTT. It encodes CASSLARGLGELFF.

The V and J genes are TRBV7-8 and TRBJ1-1, with TRBD1 as a possible D gene (5 bases). The CDR3 spans 16 residues. Deletions cut 6 bases from V and 5 bases from J, with 22 bases between. Germline V gene sequence: CDR1 SGHVS, CDR2 FQNEAQ. The CDR3 reads CASRPWSGGSLTEAFF. The CDR3 DNA reads TGTGCCAGCAGACCCTGGAGCGGGGGATCTTTGACTGAAGCTTTCTTT.

The table lists this clone with a count of one. The chain has TRBV2 and TRBJ2-1; TRBD1 matches at 8 bases. V lost 2 bases, J lost 4 bases, and 4 bases stayed unmatched. CDR1 is SNHLY and CDR2 is FYNNEI in the germline V gene. CDR3 length: 15 residues. This CDR3 is CASSETRTGYNEQFF. Written as DNA, the CDR3 is TGTGCCAGCAGTGAAACAAGGACAGGGTACAATGAGCAGTTCTTC.

This sequence joins TRBV19 and TRBJ2-1; 15 bases map to TRBD2. Germline CDR1 is LNHDA and CDR2 is SQIVND (reference sequence). After removal of 5 bases from V and 4 bases from J, the junction contained 9 bases not matched to a gene. The CDR3 is made up of 18 amino acids. The CDR3 DNA is TGTGCCAGTAGTCCTGGACTAGCGGGAGGGCCGGAGTACAATGAGCAGTTCTTC. This translates into CASSPGLAGGPEYNEQFF.

The V call is TRBV9, the J call TRBJ1-2; no reliable D call. CDR3 length: 14 amino acids. CDR1 is SGDLS and CDR2 is YYNGEE in the germline V gene. Between the trimmed V and J ends, which lost 7 bases and 2 bases, there was a span of 15 bases. This CDR3 reads CASGPKLLNYGYTF. CDR3 nucleotide sequence: TGTGCCAGCGGGCCGAAGCTTCTAAACTATGGCTACACCTTC.

Concerning this clone: Within the sample, other DNA sequences also encode this same CDR3. The V call is TRBV27, the J call TRBJ2-7; D not certain. The CDR3 runs 12 residues. V gave up 5 bases and J gave up 4 bases, with 9 bases separating them. Germline V gives CDR1 MNHEY, CDR2 SMNVEV (reference sequence). The CDR3 reads CASSPHSYEQYF. The CDR3 DNA reads TGTGCCAGCAGTCCCCATAGTTACGAGCAGTACTTC.